This entry describes one T cell receptor beta chain. What it recognizes is unknown. The sample comes from a study of T-cell memory formation after mild COVID-19. Study as a whole: Clusters were largely donor specific.

General study points: The study found contracting CD4+ clones mainly in CM and EM and contracting CD8+ clones in EMRA. Nothing confirmed that second-wave clones peaking on day 37 were specific for SARS-CoV-2.

TCRdb itself ran the 5' RACE reads through MiXCR, one entry per CDR3 protein. The data contain some 210,000 distinct CDR3 sequences, approximately 10% of them singletons. This sequence originates from a man between 18 and 29 years old who had mild COVID-19 (a few samples of this study predate the infection). Cell type and time point are not known. Sequenced sample: PBMCs or a T cell subset sorted from them (not recorded which).

The DNA of the CDR3 is TGTGCCAGCAGTGTACACAGGGTAGTAACTGGGGCCAACGTCCTGACTTTC. Its protein is CASSVHRVVTGANVLTF. This sequence joins TRBV6-2 or TRBV6-3 and TRBJ2-6; maybe TRBD1 (6 bases). Between the trimmed V and J ends, which lost 5 bases and 2 bases, there was a span of 16 bases. Germline CDR1 is MNHEY and CDR2 is SVGEGT. The CDR3 is 17 amino acids.